The source of this T cell receptor beta chain is a study of breast tumors, draining lymph nodes, adjacent tissues. Notes on the study in general: Tumors had less TCR diversity than lymph nodes, more than nontumor tissue.

The lymph nodes were axillary draining lymph nodes from breast cancer patients. V was shortened by 2 bases and J by 5 bases, with 24 bases between the two germline ends. CDR3 length: 18 amino acids. Looked up from germline, CDR1 is MGHDK and CDR2 is SYGVNS. TCRdb called the multiplex PCR reads again in MiXCR, with one record for every CDR3 protein. The sample yields 200,000 to 250,000 distinct CDR3 sequences, 32% seen once. This clonotype was seen at least ten times. Antigen unknown. The V call is TRBV25-1, the J call TRBJ1-1; D unresolved. The TCR sequence derives from a female donor with breast cancer. Some clones in this sample may be carry-over from other donors' samples. Sequenced input: axillary lymph node tissue. The CDR3 spells CASSETPGRVGSGTEAFF. In nucleotides, the CDR3 is TGTGCCAGCAGTGAAACCCCGGGAAGGGTAGGATCGGGAACTGAAGCTTTCTTT.